This is a list of T cell receptor beta chains from one sample in a study of T cell responses to AZD1222 COVID-19 vaccine. Here immunoSEQ multiplex PCR was the method, and the copy in TCRdb shows in-frame clones only, minus some. Of about 150,000 clones in the sample, 75% to 90% were seen once. The material was peripheral blood, obtained on day 0 of AZD1222 vaccination. The receptors shown here come from an adult in good health. CDR3s leave out the opening cysteine and the closing phenylalanine or tryptophan.

j_call: TRBJ1-5
v_call: TRBV30
cdr3_aa: AFRDRDQPQH

j_call: TRBJ2-7
v_call: TRBV6-6
cdr3_aa: ASRDSAYEQY

j_call: TRBJ2-1
v_call: TRBV10-1
cdr3_aa: ASSVSRTVNEQF

j_call: TRBJ1-1
v_call: TRBV18
cdr3_aa: ASSPPLRAGTEAF

j_call: TRBJ1-1
v_call: TRBV9
cdr3_aa: ASSVSGTTDTEAF

j_call: TRBJ2-7
v_call: TRBV7-9
cdr3_aa: ASSLGGRHEQY

j_call: TRBJ1-6
v_call: TRBV27
cdr3_aa: ASSYANSPLH

j_call: TRBJ1-4
v_call: TRBV6-4
cdr3_aa: ASRGTGDHGKLF

j_call: TRBJ2-1
v_call: TRBV4-2
cdr3_aa: ASSQGAGVYEQF

j_call: TRBJ1-2
v_call: TRBV11-2
cdr3_aa: ASSPHSTAGNGYT

j_call: TRBJ2-1
v_call: TRBV2
cdr3_aa: ASGDRVFDEQF

j_call: TRBJ2-5
v_call: TRBV15
cdr3_aa: ATSRNRAVQETQY

j_call: TRBJ1-5
v_call: TRBV19
cdr3_aa: ASKRGNSNQPQH

j_call: TRBJ1-1
v_call: TRBV7-9
cdr3_aa: ASSMNTEAF

j_call: TRBJ1-1
v_call: TRBV10-2
cdr3_aa: ASNMDRNTEAF

j_call: TRBJ2-6
v_call: TRBV9
cdr3_aa: ASSATVSGANVLT

j_call: TRBJ1-2
v_call: TRBV6-5
cdr3_aa: ASKAGKYGYT

j_call: TRBJ1-4
v_call: TRBV23-1
cdr3_aa: ASSQELQGPNEKLF

j_call: TRBJ2-7
v_call: TRBV11-2
cdr3_aa: ASSLAGTGSKQY

j_call: TRBJ1-5
v_call: TRBV3-1/TRBV3-2
cdr3_aa: ASSHPRRKGSNQPQH

j_call: TRBJ2-3
v_call: TRBV7-9
cdr3_aa: ASSLVWGYGDTQY

j_call: TRBJ2-2
v_call: TRBV5-6
cdr3_aa: ASSLDRTSKELF

j_call: TRBJ2-1
v_call: TRBV25-1
cdr3_aa: ASSESGVSYNEQF

j_call: TRBJ1-1
v_call: TRBV5-6
cdr3_aa: ASSLGQGEAF

j_call: TRBJ2-1
v_call: TRBV2
cdr3_aa: ASSRSSPLEQF

j_call: TRBJ1-6
v_call: TRBV5-1
cdr3_aa: ASSLEQGTSPLH

j_call: TRBJ1-2
v_call: TRBV9
cdr3_aa: ASSVGVNYGYT

j_call: TRBJ1-4
v_call: TRBV3-1/TRBV3-2
cdr3_aa: ASSQRVKGSVNEKLF

j_call: TRBJ1-2
v_call: TRBV6-1
cdr3_aa: ASSEGGTAIYGYT

j_call: TRBJ2-3
v_call: TRBV19
cdr3_aa: ASSARQGTDTQY

j_call: TRBJ2-7
v_call: TRBV10-3
cdr3_aa: AISEALAQGAYEQY

j_call: TRBJ1-2
v_call: TRBV4-2
cdr3_aa: ASSQESGPYGYT

j_call: TRBJ2-3
v_call: TRBV10-1
cdr3_aa: ASSHTQFTDTQY

j_call: TRBJ1-3
v_call: TRBV6-6
cdr3_aa: ASSSEARDTIY

j_call: TRBJ2-4
v_call: TRBV29-1
cdr3_aa: SVLGESAKNIQY

j_call: TRBJ1-2
v_call: TRBV9
cdr3_aa: ASSPISAYGYT

j_call: TRBJ1-4
v_call: TRBV7-2
cdr3_aa: ASSLGREENEKLF

j_call: TRBJ1-2
v_call: TRBV28
cdr3_aa: ASTPRRVNYGYT

j_call: TRBJ1-2
v_call: TRBV20-1
cdr3_aa: RGGSYGYT

j_call: TRBJ1-4
v_call: TRBV18
cdr3_aa: ASHGGDEKLF

j_call: TRBJ1-1
v_call: TRBV6-6
cdr3_aa: ASSLGALNTEAF

j_call: TRBJ2-7
v_call: TRBV10-2
cdr3_aa: ASSEPGQGKDEQY

j_call: TRBJ2-5
v_call: TRBV6-4
cdr3_aa: ASSPGEETQY

j_call: TRBJ2-5
v_call: TRBV7-9
cdr3_aa: ASSLDRATQETQY

j_call: TRBJ1-4
v_call: TRBV3-1/TRBV3-2
cdr3_aa: ASNDPARGEKLF

j_call: TRBJ1-1
v_call: TRBV2
cdr3_aa: ASSEGILNTEAF